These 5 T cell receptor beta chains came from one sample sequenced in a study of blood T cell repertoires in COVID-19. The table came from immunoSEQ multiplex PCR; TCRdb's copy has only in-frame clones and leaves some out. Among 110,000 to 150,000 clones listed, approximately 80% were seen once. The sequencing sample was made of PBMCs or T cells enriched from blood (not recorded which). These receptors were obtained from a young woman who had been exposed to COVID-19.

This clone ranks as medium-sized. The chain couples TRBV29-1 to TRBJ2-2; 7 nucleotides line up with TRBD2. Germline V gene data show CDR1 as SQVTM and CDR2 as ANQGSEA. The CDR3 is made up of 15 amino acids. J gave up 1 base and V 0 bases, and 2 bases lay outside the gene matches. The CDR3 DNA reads TGCAGCGTTGAAGAAGCGGGAAGGAACACCGGGGAGCTGTTTTTT. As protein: CSVEEAGRNTGELFF.

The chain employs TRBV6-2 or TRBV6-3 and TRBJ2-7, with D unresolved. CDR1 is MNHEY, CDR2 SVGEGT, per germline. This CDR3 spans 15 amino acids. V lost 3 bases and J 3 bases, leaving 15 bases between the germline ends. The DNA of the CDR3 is TGTGCCAGCAGTTATGGCAGCTCAGGATACTACGAGCAGTACTTC. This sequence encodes CASSYGSSGYYEQYF.

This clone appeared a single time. The CDR3: CASSVEGTSGRPLDEQFF. DNA of the CDR3: TGTGCCAGCAGCGTAGAGGGAACTAGCGGGAGACCTCTCGATGAGCAGTTCTTC. This rearrangement joins TRBV9 to TRBJ2-1; 11 bases match TRBD2. V lost 0 bases and J lost 8; bases outside the gene matches: 13. Germline CDR1 reads SGDLS; CDR2 reads YYNGEE. The CDR3 has 18 residues.

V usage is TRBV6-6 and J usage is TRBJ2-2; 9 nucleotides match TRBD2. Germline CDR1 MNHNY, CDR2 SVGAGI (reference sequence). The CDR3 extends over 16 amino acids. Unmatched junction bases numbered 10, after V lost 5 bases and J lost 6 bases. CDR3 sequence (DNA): TGTGCCAGCAGTACCGCGGCTAGCGGGAAGGCCGGGGAGCTGTTTTTT. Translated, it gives CASSTAASGKAGELFF.

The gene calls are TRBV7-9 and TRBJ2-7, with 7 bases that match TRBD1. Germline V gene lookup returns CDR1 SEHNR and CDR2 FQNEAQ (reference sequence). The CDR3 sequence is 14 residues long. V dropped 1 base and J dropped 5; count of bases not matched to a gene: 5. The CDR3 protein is CASSLVTGAHEQYF. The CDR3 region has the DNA TGTGCCAGCAGCTTAGTCACAGGGGCCCACGAGCAGTACTTC.